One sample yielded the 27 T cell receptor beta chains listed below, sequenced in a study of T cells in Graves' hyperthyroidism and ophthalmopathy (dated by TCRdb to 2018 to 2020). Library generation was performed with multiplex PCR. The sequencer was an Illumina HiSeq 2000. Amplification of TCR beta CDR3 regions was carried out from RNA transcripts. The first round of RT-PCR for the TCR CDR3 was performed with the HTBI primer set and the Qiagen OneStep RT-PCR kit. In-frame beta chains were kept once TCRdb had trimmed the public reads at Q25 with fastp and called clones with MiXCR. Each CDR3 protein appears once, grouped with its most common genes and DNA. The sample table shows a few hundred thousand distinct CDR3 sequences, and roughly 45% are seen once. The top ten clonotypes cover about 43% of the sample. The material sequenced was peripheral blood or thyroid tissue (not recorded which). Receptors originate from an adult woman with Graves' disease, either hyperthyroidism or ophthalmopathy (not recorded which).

In nucleotides, the CDR3 is TGCGCCAGCAGCCCGGGAGTGGAACTCCAAGAGACCCAGTACTTC. Translation gives CASSPGVELQETQYF. The rearrangement uses TRBV5-1 and TRBJ2-5, with a tentative D call TRBD2 (6 bases). Germline CDR1 and CDR2: SGHRS and YFSETQ. The CDR3 has 15 residues. V lost 4 bases to trimming and J lost 1 base, with 14 bases between them. The whole variable domain, remainder taken from reference TRBV5-1 and TRBJ2-5, is KAGVTQTPRYLIKTRGQQVTLSCSPISGHRSVSWYQQTPGQGLQFLFEYFSETQRNKGNFPGRFSGRQFSNSRSEMNVSTLELGDSALYLCASSPGVELQETQYFGPGTRLLVL.

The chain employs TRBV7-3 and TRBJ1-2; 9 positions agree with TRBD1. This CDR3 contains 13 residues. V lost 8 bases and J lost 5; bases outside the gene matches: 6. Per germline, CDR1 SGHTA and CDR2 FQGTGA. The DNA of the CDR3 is TGTGCCAGCTCGGGACAGGGCAGTTATGGCTACACCTTC. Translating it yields CASSGQGSYGYTF.

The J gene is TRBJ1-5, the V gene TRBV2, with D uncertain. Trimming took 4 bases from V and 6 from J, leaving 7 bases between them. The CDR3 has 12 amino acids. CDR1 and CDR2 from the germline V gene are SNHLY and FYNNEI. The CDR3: CASSGWGQPQHF. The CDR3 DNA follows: TGTGCCAGCAGTGGTTGGGGTCAGCCCCAGCATTTT. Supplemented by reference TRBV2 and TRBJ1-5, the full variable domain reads EPEVTQTPSHQVTQMGQEVILRCVPISNHLYFYWYRQILGQKVEFLVSFYNNEISEKSEIFDDQFSVERPDGSNFTLKIRSTKLEDSAMYFCASSGWGQPQHFGDGTRLSIL.

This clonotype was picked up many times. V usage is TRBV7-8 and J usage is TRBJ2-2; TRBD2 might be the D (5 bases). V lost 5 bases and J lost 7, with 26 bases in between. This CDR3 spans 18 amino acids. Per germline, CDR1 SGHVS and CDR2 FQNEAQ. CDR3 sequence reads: CASSPQRTSSLRGGELFF. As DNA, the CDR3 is TGTGCCAGCAGCCCCCAGCGGACCTCATCTCTCCGGGGCGGGGAGCTGTTTTTT.

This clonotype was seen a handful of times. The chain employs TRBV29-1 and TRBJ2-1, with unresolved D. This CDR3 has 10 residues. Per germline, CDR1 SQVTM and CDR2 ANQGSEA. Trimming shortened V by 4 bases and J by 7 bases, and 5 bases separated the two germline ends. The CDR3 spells CSVVKNEQFF. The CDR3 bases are TGCAGCGTTGTTAAAAATGAGCAGTTCTTC.

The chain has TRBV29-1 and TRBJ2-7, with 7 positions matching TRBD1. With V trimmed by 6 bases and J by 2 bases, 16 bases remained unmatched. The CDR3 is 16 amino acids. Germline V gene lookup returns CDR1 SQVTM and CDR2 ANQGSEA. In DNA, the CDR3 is TGCAGCGTCCCTCATTTGCCGGGACAGCGTACCTACGAGCAGTACTTC. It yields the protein CSVPHLPGQRTYEQYF.

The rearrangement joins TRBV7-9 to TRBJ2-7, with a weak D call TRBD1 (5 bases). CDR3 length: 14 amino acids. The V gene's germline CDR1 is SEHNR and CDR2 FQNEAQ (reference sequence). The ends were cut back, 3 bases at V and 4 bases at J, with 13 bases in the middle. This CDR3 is CASSFLAGRYEQYF. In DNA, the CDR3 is TGTGCCAGCAGCTTCTTGGCAGGGCGGTACGAGCAGTACTTC.

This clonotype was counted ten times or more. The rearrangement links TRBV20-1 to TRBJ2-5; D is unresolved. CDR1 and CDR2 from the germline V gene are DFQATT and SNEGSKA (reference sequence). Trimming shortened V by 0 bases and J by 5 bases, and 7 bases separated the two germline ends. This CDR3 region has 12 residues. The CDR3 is CSARDLGETQYF. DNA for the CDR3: TGCAGTGCTAGAGATCTAGGGGAGACCCAGTACTTC.

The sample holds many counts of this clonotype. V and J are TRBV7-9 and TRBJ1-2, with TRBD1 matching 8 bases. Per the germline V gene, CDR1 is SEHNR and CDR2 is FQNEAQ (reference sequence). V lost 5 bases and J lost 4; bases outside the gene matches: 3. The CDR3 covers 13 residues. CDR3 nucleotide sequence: TGTGCCAGCAGCCGCGGACAGGGCTATGGCTACACCTTC. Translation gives CASSRGQGYGYTF.

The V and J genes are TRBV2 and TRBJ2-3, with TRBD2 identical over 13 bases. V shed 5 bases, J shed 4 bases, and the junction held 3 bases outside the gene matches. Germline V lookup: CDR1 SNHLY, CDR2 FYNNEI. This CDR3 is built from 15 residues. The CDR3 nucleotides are TGTGCCAGCAGTTGGACTAGCGGGAGCGCAGATACGCAGTATTTT. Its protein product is CASSWTSGSADTQYF.

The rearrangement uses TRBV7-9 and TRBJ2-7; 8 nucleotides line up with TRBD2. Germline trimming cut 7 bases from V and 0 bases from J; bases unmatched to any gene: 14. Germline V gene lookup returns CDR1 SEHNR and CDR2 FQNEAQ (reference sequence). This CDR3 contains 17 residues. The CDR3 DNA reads TGTGCCAGCAACTTGGGGACTAGAGGCCCTAGCTCCTACGAGCAGTACTTC. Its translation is CASNLGTRGPSSYEQYF.

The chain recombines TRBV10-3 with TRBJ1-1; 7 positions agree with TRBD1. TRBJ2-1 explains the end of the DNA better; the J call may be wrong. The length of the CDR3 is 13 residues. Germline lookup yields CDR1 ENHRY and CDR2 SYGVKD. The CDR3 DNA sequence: TGTGCCATCAGTGAGAGGGGGCTCGGTGAGCAGTTCTTC. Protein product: CAISERGLGEQFF.

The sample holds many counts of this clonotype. CDR3 region: CASSLEVTGELFF. DNA of the CDR3: TGTGCCAGCAGCTTGGAGGTCACCGGGGAGCTGTTTTTT. This chain connects TRBV5-5 to TRBJ2-2; D is uncertain. The CDR3 totals 13 residues. V was pared by 0 bases and J by 4 bases, with 4 bases between. Per the germline V gene, CDR1 is SGHKS and CDR2 is YYEKEE (reference sequence).

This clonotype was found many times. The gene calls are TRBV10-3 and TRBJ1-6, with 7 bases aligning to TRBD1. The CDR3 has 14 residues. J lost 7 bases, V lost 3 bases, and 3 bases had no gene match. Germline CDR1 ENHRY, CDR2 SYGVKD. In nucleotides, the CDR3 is TGTGCCATCAGTGAAGGGACAGTAAATTCACCCCTCCACTTT. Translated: CAISEGTVNSPLHF.

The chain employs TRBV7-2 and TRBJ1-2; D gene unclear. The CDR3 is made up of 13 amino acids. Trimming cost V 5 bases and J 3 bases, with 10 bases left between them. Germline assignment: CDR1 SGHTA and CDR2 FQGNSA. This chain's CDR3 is CASSRDDYYGYTF. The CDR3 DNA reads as TGTGCCAGCAGCCGTGACGATTACTATGGCTACACCTTC.

The CDR3 bases are TGCGCCAGCAGCTCAGGGGATAGTCGCACTGAAGCTTTCTTT. Translated, it gives CASSSGDSRTEAFF. This chain connects TRBV5-1 to TRBJ1-1, with a possible D match to TRBD1 (6 bases). The V end lost 3 bases, the J end lost 4 bases, and 13 bases lay between the germline ends. The CDR3 is 14 amino acids. Germline values: CDR1 SGHRS, CDR2 YFSETQ.

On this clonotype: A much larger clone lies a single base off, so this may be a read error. This CDR3 reads CASSTARGANGQYF. The CDR3 DNA is TGTGCCAGCAGCACCGCCCGGGGAGCTAACGGGCAGTACTTC. The chain combines TRBV5-4 with TRBJ2-7, with D possibly matching TRBD2 (5 bases). Germline V gene lookup returns CDR1 SGHNT and CDR2 YYREEE (reference sequence). V shed 4 bases and J shed 9 bases, with 20 bases lying between them. There are 14 residues in the CDR3.

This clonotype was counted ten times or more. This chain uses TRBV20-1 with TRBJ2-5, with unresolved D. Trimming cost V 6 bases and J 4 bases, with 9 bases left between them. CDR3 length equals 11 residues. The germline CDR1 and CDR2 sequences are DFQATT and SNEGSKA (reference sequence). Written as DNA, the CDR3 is TGCAGTGCCGTAGCCGGAGAGACCCAGTACTTC. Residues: CSAVAGETQYF.

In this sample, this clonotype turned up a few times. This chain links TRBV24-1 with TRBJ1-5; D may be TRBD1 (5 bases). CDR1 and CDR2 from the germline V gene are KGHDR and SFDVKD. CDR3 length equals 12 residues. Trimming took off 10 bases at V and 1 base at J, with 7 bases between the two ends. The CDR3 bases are TGTGCCACTGGGGACAGCAATCAGCCCCAGCATTTT. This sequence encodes CATGDSNQPQHF.

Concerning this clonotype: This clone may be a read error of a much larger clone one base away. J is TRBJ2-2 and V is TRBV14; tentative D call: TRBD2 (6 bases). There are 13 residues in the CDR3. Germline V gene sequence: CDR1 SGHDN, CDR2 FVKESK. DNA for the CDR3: TGTGCCAGCAGCCAAAGACCTAACGGGGGGCTGTTTTTT. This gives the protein CASSQRPNGGLFF.

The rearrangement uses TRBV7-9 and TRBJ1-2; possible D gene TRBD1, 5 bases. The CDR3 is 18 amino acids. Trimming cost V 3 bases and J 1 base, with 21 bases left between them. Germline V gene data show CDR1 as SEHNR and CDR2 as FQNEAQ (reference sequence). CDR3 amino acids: CASSFTRRDSDLNYGYTF. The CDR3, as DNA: TGTGCCAGCAGCTTCACACGGCGTGACAGTGACCTTAACTATGGCTACACCTTC.

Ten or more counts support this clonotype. CDR3 DNA: TGTGCCAGCAGCCCCCGCCGGGGCGAAGGTGGCTACACCTTC. It codes for CASSPRRGEGGYTF. The chain is built from TRBV7-3 and TRBJ1-2; maybe TRBD1 (5 bases). V lost 5 bases, J lost 7 bases, and 17 bases lay in between. This CDR3 spans 14 amino acids. The germline gives CDR1 SGHTA, CDR2 FQGTGA.

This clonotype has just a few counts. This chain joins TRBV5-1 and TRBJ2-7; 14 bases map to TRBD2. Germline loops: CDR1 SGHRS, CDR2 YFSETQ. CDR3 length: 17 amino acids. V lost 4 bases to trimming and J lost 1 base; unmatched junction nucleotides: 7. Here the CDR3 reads CASSQGLAGEGSYEQYF. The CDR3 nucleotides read TGCGCCAGCAGCCAGGGACTAGCGGGAGAGGGGTCCTACGAGCAGTACTTC.

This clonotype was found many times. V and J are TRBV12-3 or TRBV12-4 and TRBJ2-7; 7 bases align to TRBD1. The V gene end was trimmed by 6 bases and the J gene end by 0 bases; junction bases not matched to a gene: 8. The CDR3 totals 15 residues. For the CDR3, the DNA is TGTGCCAGCAGCGCAGGGACAGCGGCCTCCTACGAGCAGTACTTC. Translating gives CASSAGTAASYEQYF.

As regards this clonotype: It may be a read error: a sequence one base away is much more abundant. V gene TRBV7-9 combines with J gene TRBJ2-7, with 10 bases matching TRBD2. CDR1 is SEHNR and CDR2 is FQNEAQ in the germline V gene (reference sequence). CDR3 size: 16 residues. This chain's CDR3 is CANSFLAGVNSYEQYF. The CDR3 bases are TGTGCCAACAGCTTCCTAGCGGGAGTGAATTCGTACGAGCAGTACTTC.

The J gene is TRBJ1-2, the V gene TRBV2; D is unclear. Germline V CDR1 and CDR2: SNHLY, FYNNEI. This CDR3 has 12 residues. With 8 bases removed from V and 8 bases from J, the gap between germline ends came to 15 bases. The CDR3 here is CASALAGAGYTF. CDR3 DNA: TGTGCCAGCGCCCTAGCGGGAGCGGGCTACACCTTC.

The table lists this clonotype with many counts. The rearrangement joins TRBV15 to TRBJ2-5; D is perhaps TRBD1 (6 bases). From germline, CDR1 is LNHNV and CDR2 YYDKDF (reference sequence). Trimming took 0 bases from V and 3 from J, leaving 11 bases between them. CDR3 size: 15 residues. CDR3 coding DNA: TGTGCCACCAGCAGAGATAGGGGGTTCGAAGAGACCCAGTACTTC. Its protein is CATSRDRGFEETQYF.